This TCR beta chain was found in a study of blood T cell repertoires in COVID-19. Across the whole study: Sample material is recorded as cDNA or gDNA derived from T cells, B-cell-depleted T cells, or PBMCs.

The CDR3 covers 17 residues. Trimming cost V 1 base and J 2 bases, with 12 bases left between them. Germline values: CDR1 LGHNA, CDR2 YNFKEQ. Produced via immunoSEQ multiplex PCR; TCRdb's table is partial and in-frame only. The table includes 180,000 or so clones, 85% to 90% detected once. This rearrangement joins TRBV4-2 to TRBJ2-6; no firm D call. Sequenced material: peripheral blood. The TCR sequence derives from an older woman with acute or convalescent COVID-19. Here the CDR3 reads CASSQGAVETGANVLTF. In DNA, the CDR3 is TGTGCCAGCAGCCAAGGGGCTGTTGAAACTGGGGCCAACGTCCTGACTTTC.